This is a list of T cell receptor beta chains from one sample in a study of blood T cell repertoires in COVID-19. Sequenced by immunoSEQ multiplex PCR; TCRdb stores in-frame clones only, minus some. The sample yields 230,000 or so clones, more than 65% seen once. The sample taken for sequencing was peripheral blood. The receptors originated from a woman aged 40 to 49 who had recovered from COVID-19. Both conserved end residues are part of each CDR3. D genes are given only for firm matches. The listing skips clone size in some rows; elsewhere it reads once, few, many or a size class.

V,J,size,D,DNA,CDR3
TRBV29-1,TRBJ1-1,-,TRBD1,TGCAGCGTTGCCGGGACAGGGGGTCGGGGAAACACTGAAGCTTTCTTT,CSVAGTGGRGNTEAFF
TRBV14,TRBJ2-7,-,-,TGTGCCAGCAGCCCCAGCTCCTACGAGCAGTACTTC,CASSPSSYEQYF
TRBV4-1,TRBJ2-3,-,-,TGCGCCAGCAGCCGGTCAGGGAGGATGGTTTCGGGCACAGATACGCAGTATTTT,CASSRSGRMVSGTDTQYF
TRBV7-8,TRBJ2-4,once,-,TGTGCCAGCAGCTTGAGGGGGAGCAAAAACATTCAGTACTTC,CASSLRGSKNIQYF
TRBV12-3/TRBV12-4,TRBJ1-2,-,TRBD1,TGTGCCAGCAGCTGGGACAGGGTCTACGGCTACACCTTC,CASSWDRVYGYTF
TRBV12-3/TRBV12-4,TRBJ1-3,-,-,TGTGCCAGCAGTTTTAACCTAGGAAACACCATATATTTT,CASSFNLGNTIYF
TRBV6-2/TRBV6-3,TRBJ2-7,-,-,TGTGCCGGCAGTTCAATCCAACGCGGCTACGAGCAGTACTTC,CAGSSIQRGYEQYF
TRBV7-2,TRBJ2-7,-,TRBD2,TGTGCCAGCAGCTTAGCCGGGGGAGCGGGGATGCTCTACGAGCAGTACTTC,CASSLAGGAGMLYEQYF
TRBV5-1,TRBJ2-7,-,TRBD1,TGCGCCAGCAGCCCTCACCCGGGACAGGGGGCCTACGAGCAGTACTTC,CASSPHPGQGAYEQYF
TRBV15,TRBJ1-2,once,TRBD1,TGTGCCACCAGCAGAGGACAGGGGGCATATGGCTACACCTTC,CATSRGQGAYGYTF
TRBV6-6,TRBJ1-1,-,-,TGTGCCAGCAGTTACCCGCGGGGGACGATGAACACTGAAGCTTTCTTT,CASSYPRGTMNTEAFF
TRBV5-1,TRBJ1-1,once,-,TGCGCCAGCAGCTTATCGTCGAACACTGAAGCTTTCTTT,CASSLSSNTEAFF
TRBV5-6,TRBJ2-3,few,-,TGTGCCAGCAGCACCGGACTGGGCGGCACAGATACGCAGTATTTT,CASSTGLGGTDTQYF
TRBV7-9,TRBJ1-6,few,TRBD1,TGTGCCAGCAGCCTTGCTGGGACAGGAGGTAGTTCACCCCTCCACTTT,CASSLAGTGGSSPLHF
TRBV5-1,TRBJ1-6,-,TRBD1,TGCGCCAGCAGCCCCTGGACAGGGGATTATTCACCCCTCCACTTT,CASSPWTGDYSPLHF
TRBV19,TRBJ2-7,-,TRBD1,TGTGCCAGTAGTATAGACACCGGGACAGGGGTTCACGAGCAGTACTTC,CASSIDTGTGVHEQYF
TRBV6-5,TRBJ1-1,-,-,TGTGCCAGCAGTTTACTTGCGGGAGAAGCTTTCTTT,CASSLLAGEAFF
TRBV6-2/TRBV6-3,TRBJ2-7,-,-,TGTGCCAGCAGTTACTTACCCCTCGCGGTTAGCTACGAGCAGTACTTC,CASSYLPLAVSYEQYF
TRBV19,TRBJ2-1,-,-,TGTGCCAGTAGTATAGCGTCGTATGAGCAGTTCTTC,CASSIASYEQFF
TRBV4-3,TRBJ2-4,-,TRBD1,TGCGCCAGCAGCCAAGAATTATTCAGGGGGAACATTCAGTACTTC,CASSQELFRGNIQYF
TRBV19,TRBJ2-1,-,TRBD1,TGTGCCAGTAGGGGACAGCTAGCTTACAATGAGCAGTTCTTC,CASRGQLAYNEQFF